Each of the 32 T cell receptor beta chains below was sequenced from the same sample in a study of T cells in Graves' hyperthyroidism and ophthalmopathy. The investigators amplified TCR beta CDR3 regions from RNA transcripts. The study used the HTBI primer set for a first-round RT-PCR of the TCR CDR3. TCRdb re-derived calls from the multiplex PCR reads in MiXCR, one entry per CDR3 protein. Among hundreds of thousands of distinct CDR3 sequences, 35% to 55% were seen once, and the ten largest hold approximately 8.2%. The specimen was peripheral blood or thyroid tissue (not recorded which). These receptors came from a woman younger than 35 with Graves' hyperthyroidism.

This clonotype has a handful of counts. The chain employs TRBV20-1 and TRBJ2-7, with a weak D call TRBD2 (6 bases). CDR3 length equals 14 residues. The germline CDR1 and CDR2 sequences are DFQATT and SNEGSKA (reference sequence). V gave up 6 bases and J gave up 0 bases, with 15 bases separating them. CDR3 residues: CSARERAFSYEQYF. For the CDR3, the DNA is TGCAGTGCCAGGGAGCGGGCCTTCTCCTACGAGCAGTACTTC.

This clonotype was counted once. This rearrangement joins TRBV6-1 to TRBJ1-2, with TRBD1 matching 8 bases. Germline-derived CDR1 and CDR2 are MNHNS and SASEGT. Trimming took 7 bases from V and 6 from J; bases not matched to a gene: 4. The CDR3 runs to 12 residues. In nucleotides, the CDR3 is TGTGCCAGCACCCCGGACAGGGATGGCTACACCTTC. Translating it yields CASTPDRDGYTF.

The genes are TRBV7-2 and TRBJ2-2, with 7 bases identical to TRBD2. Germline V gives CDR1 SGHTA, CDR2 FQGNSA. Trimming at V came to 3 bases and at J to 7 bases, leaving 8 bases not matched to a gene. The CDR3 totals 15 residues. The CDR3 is CASSLGGSGGGELFF. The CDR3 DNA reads TGTGCCAGCAGCTTGGGCGGGAGCGGTGGCGGGGAGCTGTTTTTT.

CDR3 amino acids: CASSLDSGREGYTF. Here the CDR3 DNA reads TGCGCCAGCAGCTTGGATTCAGGGCGGGAAGGCTACACCTTC. The V call is TRBV5-1, the J call TRBJ1-2; a possible D gene is TRBD1 (5 bases). Germline V lookup: CDR1 SGHRS, CDR2 YFSETQ. With 0 bases removed from V and 8 bases from J, the gap between germline ends came to 14 bases. The CDR3 covers 14 residues.

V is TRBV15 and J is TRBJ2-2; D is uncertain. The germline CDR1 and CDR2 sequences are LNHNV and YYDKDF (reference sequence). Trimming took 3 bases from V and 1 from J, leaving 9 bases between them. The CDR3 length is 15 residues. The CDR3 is CATSSLVVNTGELFF. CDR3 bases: TGTGCCACCAGCAGCTTGGTCGTGAACACCGGGGAGCTGTTTTTT.

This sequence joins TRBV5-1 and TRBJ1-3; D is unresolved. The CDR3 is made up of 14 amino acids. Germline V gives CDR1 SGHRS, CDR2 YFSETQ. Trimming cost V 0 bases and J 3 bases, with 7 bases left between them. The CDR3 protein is CASSLEGFGNTIYF. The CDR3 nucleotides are TGCGCCAGCAGCTTGGAGGGCTTTGGAAACACCATATATTTT.

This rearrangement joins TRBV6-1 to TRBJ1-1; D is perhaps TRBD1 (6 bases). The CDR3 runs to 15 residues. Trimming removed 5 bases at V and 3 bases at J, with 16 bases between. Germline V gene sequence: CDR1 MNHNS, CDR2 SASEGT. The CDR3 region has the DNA TGTGCCAGCAGTCTCTTGGGGGGCTCGGACACTGAAGCTTTCTTT. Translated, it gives CASSLLGGSDTEAFF.

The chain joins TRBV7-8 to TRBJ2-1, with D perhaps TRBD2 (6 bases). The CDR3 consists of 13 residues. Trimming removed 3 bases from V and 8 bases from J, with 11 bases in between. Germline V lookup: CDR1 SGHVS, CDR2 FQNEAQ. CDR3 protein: CASSFEGGDEQFF. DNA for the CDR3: TGTGCCAGCAGCTTTGAGGGCGGGGATGAGCAGTTCTTC.

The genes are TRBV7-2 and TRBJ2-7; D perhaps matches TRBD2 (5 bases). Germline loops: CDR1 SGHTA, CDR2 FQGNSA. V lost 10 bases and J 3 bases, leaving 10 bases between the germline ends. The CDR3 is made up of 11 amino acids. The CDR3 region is CAIRGHYEQYF. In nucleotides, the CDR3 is TGTGCCATACGCGGGCACTACGAGCAGTACTTC. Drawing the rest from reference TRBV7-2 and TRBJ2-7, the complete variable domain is GAGVSQSPSNKVTEKGKDVELRCDPISGHTALYWYRQSLGQGLEFLIYFQGNSAPDKSGLPSDRFSAERTGGSVSTLTIQRTQQEDSAVYLCAIRGHYEQYFGPGTRLTVT.

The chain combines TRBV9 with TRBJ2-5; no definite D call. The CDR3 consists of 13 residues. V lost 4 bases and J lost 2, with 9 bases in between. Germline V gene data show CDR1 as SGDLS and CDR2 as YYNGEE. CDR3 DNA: TGTGCCAGCAGCTTACGAGCACAAGAGACCCAGTACTTC. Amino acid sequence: CASSLRAQETQYF.

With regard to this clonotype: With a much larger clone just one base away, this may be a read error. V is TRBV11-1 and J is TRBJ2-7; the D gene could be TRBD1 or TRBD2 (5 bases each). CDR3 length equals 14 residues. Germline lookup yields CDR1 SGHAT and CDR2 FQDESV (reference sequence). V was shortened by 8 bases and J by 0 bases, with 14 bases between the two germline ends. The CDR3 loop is CASGLGAGSYEQYF. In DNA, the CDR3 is TGTGCCAGCGGTTTAGGGGCGGGCTCCTACGAGCAGTACTTC.

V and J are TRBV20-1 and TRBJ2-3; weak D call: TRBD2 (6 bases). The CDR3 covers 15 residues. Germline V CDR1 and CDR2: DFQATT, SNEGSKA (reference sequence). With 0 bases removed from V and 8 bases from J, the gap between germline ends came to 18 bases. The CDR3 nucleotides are TGCAGTGCTAGAGATCGGGAGACTACCTTCCCTACGCAGTATTTT. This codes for CSARDRETTFPTQYF.

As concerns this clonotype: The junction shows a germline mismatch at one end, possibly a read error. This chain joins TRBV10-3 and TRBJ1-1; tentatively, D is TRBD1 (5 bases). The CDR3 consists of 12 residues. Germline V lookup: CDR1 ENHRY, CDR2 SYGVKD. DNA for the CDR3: TGTGCCATCAGTCTGACAGCGACTGAAACTTTCTTT. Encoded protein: CAISLTATETFF.

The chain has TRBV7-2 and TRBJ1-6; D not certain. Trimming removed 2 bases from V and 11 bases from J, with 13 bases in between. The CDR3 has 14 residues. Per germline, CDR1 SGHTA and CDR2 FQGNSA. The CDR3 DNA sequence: TGTGCCAGCAGCTTATTAGCGGCGCGACCACCCCTCCACTTT. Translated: CASSLLAARPPLHF.

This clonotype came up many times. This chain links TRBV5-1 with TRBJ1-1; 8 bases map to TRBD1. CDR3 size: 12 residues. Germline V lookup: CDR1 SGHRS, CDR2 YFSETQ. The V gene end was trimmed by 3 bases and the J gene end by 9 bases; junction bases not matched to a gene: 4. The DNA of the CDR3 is TGCGCCAGCAGCTGGACAGGGCGGCAAGCTTTCTTT. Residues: CASSWTGRQAFF.

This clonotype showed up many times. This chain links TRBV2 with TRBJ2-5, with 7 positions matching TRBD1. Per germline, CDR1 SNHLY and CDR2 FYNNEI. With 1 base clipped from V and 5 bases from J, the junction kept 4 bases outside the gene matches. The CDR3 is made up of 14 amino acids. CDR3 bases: TGTGCCAGCAGTGAAGACAGGGGACATGAGACCCAGTACTTC. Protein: CASSEDRGHETQYF.

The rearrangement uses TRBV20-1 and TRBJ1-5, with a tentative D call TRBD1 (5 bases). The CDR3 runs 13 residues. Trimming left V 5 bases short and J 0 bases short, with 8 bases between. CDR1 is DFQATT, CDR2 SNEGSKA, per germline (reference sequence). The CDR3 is CSASQGSNQPQHF. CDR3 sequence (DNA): TGCAGTGCTTCTCAGGGTAGCAATCAGCCCCAGCATTTT.

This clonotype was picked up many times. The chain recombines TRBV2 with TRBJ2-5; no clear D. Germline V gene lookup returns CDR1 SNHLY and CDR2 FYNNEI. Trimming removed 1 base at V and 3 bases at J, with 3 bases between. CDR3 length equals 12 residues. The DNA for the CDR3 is TGTGCCAGCAGTGAAGTAAAAGAGACCCAGTACTTC. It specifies CASSEVKETQYF.

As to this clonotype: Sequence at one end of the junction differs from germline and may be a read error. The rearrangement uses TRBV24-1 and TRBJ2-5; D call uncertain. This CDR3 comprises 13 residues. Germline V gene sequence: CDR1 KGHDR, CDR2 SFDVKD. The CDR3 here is CATSDLFQGTQYF. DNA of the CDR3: TGTGCCACCAGTGATTTGTTTCAAGGGACCCAGTACTTC.

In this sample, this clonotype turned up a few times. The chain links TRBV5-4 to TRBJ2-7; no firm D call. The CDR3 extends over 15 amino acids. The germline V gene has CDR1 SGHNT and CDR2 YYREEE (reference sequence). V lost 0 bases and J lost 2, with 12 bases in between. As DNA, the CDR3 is TGTGCCAGCAGCTTGGAAGTAGGGCTAGCCTACGAGCAGTACTTC. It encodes CASSLEVGLAYEQYF.

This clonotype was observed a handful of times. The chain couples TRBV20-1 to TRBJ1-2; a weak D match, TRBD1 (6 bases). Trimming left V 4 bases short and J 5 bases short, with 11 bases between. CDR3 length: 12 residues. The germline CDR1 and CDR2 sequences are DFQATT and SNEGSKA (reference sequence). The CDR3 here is CSAKDSGYGYTF. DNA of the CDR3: TGCAGTGCTAAGGACAGCGGGTATGGCTACACCTTC.

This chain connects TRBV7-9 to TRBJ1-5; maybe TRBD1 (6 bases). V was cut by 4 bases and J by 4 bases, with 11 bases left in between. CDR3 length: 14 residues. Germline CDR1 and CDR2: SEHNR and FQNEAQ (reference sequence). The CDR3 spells CASSSNRVNQPQHF. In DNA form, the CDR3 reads TGTGCCAGCAGCTCAAACAGGGTTAATCAGCCCCAGCATTTT. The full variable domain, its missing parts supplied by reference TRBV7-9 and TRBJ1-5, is DTGVSQNPRHKITKRGQNVTFRCDPISEHNRLYWYRQTLGQGPEFLTYFQNEAQLEKSRLLSDRFSAERPKGSFSTLEIQRTEQGDSAMYLCASSSNRVNQPQHFGDGTRLSIL.

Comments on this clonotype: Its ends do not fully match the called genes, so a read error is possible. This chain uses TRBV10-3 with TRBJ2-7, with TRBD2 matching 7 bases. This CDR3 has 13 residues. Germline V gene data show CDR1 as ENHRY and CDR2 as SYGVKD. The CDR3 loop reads CAISPGGTYERYF. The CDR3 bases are TGTGCCATCAGTCCCGGGGGGACCTACGAGCGGTACTTC.

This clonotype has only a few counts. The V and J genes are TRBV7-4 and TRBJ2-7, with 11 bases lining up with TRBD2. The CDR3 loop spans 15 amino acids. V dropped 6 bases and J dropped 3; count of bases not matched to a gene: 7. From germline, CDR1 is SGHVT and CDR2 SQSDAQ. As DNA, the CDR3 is TGTGCCAGCAGTTTACTGGGACTAGCGGTCTACGAGCAGTACTTC. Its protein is CASSLLGLAVYEQYF. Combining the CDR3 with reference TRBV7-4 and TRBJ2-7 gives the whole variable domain GAGVSQSPRYKVAKRGRDVALRCDSISGHVTLYWYRQTLGQGSEVLTYSQSDAQRDKSGRPSGRFSAERPERSVSTLKIQRTEQGDSAVYLCASSLLGLAVYEQYFGPGTRLTVT.

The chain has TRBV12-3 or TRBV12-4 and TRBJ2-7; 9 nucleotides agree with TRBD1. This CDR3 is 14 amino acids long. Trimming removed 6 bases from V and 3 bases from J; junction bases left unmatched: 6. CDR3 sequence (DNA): TGTGCCAGCAGCTCTACAGGGGGCGTCTACGAGCAGTACTTC. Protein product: CASSSTGGVYEQYF.

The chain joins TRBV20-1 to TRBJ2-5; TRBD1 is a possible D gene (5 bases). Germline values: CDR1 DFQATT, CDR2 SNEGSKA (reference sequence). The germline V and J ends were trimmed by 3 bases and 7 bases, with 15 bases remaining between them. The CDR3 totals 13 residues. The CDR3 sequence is CSASQTDVGTQYF. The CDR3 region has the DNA TGCAGTGCTAGTCAGACAGACGTGGGGACCCAGTACTTC.

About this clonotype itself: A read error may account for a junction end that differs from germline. CDR3 DNA: TGTGCCAGCAGTGGGACGGGTGGGAGCTCCTACGAGCAGAACTTC. Translating it yields CASSGTGGSSYEQNF. This chain links TRBV2 with TRBJ2-7; tentative D call: TRBD2 (5 bases). This CDR3 comprises 15 residues. The germline CDR1 and CDR2 sequences are SNHLY and FYNNEI. Complete variable domain (other parts from reference TRBV2 and TRBJ2-7): EPEVTQTPSHQVTQMGQEVILRCVPISNHLYFYWYRQILGQKVEFLVSFYNNEISEKSEIFDDQFSVERPDGSNFTLKIRSTKLEDSAMYFCASSGTGGSSYEQNFGPGTRLTVT.

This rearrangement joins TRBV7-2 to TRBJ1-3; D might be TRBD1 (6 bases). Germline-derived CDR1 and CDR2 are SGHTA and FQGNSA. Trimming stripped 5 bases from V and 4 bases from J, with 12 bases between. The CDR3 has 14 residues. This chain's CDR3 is CASSHMGAGNTIYF. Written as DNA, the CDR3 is TGTGCCAGCAGCCATATGGGGGCAGGAAACACCATATATTTT.

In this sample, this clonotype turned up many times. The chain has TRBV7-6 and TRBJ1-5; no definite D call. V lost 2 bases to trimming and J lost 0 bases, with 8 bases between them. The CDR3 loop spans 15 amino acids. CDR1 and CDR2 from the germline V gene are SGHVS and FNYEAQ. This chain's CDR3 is CASSLLASSNQPQHF. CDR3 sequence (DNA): TGTGCCAGCAGCTTATTAGCGAGTAGCAATCAGCCCCAGCATTTT.

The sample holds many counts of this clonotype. The CDR3 loop is CSVGQGNPEAFF. DNA for the CDR3: TGCAGCGTTGGTCAGGGGAATCCTGAAGCTTTCTTT. The genes are TRBV29-1 and TRBJ1-1; TRBD1 might be the D (6 bases). Trimming took off 4 bases at V and 6 bases at J, with 12 bases between the two ends. Germline V gives CDR1 SQVTM, CDR2 ANQGSEA. This CDR3 comprises 12 residues.

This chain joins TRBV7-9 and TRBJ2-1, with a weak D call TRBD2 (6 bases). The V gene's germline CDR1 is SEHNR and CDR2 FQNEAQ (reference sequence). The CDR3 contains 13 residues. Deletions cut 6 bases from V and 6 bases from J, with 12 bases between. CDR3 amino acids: CASRTLASNEQFF. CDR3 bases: TGTGCCAGCAGAACCCTAGCGTCCAATGAGCAGTTCTTC. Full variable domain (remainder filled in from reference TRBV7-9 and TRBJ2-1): DTGVSQNPRHKITKRGQNVTFRCDPISEHNRLYWYRQTLGQGPEFLTYFQNEAQLEKSRLLSDRFSAERPKGSFSTLEIQRTEQGDSAMYLCASRTLASNEQFFGPGTRLTVL.

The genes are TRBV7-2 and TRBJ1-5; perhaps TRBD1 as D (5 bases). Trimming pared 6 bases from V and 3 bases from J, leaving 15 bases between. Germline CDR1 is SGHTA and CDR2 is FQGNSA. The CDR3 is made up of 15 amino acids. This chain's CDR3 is CASSLNPQVNQPQHF. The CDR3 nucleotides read TGTGCCAGCAGTTTAAACCCACAGGTCAATCAGCCCCAGCATTTT.